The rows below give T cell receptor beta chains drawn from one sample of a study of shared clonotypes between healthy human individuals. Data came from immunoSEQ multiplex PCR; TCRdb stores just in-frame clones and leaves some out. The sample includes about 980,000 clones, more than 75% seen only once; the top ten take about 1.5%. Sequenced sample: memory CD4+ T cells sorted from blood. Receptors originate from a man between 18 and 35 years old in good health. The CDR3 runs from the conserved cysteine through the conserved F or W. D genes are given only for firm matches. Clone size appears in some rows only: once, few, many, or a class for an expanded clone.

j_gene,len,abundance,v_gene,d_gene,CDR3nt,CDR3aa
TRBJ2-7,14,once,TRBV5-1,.,TGCGCCAGCAGCCCGATACCGGGGGGCTACGAAAGGTACTTC,CASSPIPGGYERYF
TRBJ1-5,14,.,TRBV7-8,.,TGTGCCAGCAGCGTACACGGAAGCAATCAGCCCCAGCATTTT,CASSVHGSNQPQHF
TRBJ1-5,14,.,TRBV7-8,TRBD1,TGTGCCAGCACCCAGGGACAGGGGAATCAGCCCCAGCATTTT,CASTQGQGNQPQHF
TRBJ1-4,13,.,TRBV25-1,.,TGTGCCAGCAGTATTAACAGGGTGGGAAAACTGTTTTTT,CASSINRVGKLFF
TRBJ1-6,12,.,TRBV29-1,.,TGCAGCGCCGTAGGGCAAGCCGGGACCCTCCACTTT,CSAVGQAGTLHF
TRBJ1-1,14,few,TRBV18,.,TGTGCCAGCTCACCAGGACTGTCGAACACTGAAGCTTTCTTT,CASSPGLSNTEAFF
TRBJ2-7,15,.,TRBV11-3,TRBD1,TGTGCCAGCAGCAGAGGGGGCAGCTCGTCTTACGAGCAGTACTTC,CASSRGGSSSYEQYF
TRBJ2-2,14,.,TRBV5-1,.,TGCGCCAGCAGCTTGACGGGGGACACCGGGGAGCTGTTTTTT,CASSLTGDTGELFF
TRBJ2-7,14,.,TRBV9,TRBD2,TGTGCCAGCAGCGTAGAGGGACTAGCCTACGAGCAGTACTTC,CASSVEGLAYEQYF
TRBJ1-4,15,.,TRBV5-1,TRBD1,TGCGCCAGCAGCTTGGCTGGGACAGGGGCTGAAAAACTGTTTTTT,CASSLAGTGAEKLFF
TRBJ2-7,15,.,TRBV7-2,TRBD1,TGTGCCAGCAGCTACCAATCAGGGGGATCCTACGAGCAGTACTTC,CASSYQSGGSYEQYF
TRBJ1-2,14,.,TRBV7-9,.,TGTGCCAGCAGCGCCCGCGGCGCTAACTATGGCTACACCTTC,CASSARGANYGYTF
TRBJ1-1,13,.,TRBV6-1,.,TGTGCCAGCAGTGAAGAAAGGACCACCGGAGCTTTCTTT,CASSEERTTGAFF
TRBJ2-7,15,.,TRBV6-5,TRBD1,TGTGCCAGCAGTGGAACCGGGACAGGGTACTACGAGCAGTACTTC,CASSGTGTGYYEQYF
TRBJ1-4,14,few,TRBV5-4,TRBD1,TGTGCCAGCAGCCGGACAGGGGCTAATGAAAAACTGTTTTTT,CASSRTGANEKLFF
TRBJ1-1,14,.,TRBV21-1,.,TGTGCCAGCAGCAACAAGGGCCCGAGGACTGAAGCTTTCTTT,CASSNKGPRTEAFF
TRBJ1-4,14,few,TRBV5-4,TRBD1,TGTGCCAGCAGCTTCGGGACAGCTAATGAAAAACTGTTTTTT,CASSFGTANEKLFF
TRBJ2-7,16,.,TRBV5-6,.,TGTGCCAGCAGCTTAGGCCAGCTAACTTACTCCTACGAGCAGTACTTC,CASSLGQLTYSYEQYF
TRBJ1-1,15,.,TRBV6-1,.,TGTGCCAGCACAAAGAGAACAGGACTGAACACTGAAGCTTTCTTT,CASTKRTGLNTEAFF
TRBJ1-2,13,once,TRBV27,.,TGTGCCAGCAGTTTAAACGGGGACTATGGCTACACCTTC,CASSLNGDYGYTF
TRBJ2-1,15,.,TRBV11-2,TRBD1,TGTGCCAGCAGCCCCCACGTGGGCGGACAGGCAGAGCAGTTCTTC,CASSPHVGGQAEQFF
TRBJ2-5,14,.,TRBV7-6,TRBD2,TGTGCCAGCAGCGAGGGACTAGCTAGAGAGACCCAGTACTTC,CASSEGLARETQYF
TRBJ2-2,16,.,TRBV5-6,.,TGTGCCAGCAGCCTTAGACAGGTCCGAGAGGTCGGGGAGCTGTTTTTT,CASSLRQVREVGELFF
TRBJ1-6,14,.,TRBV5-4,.,TGTGCCAGCAGCTTTGGACGGATCAATTCACCCCTCCACTTT,CASSFGRINSPLHF
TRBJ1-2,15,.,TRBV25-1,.,TGTGCCAGCAGTGAAACGTACAGTCCTAACTATGGCTACACCTTC,CASSETYSPNYGYTF
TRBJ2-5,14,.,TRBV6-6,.,TGTGCCAGCAGAACCGGGACACTCCGCGAGACCCAGTACTTC,CASRTGTLRETQYF
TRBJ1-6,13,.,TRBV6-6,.,TGTGCCAGCAGGGCCGGCAATAATTCACCCCTCCACTTT,CASRAGNNSPLHF
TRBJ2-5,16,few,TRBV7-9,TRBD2,TGTGCCAGCAGCTTGGGAAGCGGGGGGGCCCCAGAGACCCAGTACTTC,CASSLGSGGAPETQYF
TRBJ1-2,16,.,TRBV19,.,TGTGCCAGTAGTATAGTAAGCGCTTCAGCTAACTATGGCTACACCTTC,CASSIVSASANYGYTF
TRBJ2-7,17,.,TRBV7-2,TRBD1,TGTGCCAGCAGCTTCCAATCCACCGGGACAGGGGTCTACGAGCAGTACTTC,CASSFQSTGTGVYEQYF
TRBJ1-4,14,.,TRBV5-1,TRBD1,TGCGCCAGCAGCTTGGAGGACAGGGATGGAAAACTGTTTTTT,CASSLEDRDGKLFF
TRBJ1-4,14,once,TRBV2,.,TGTGCCAGCAGTGAAGGGGTACTGGGTGAAAAACTGTTTTTT,CASSEGVLGEKLFF